This T cell receptor beta chain was retrieved from a study of cytomegalovirus exposure and HLA in healthy donors. 13 Jbeta primers and 60 Vbeta primers were used for the PCR. Assay used: immunoSEQ multiplex PCR; TCRdb lists only in-frame clones, some missing. Seen here are 120,000 to 150,000 clones, roughly four fifths observed once, and the top ten hold under 2%. In the case of this clone: Its target is not known.

V was pared by 5 bases and J by 5 bases, with 15 bases between. Germline lookup yields CDR1 SEHNR and CDR2 FQNEAQ (reference sequence). CDR3 size: 14 residues. Notes on the study in general: In a later analysis, across HLA loci, associated TCR counts were highest for DRB1, lowest for HLA-C. Reportedly, TCR beta sequences accurately predicted HLA-A and HLA-B alleles in most subjects. Some segments of the V type, notably TRBV6-2 and TRBV6-3, were excluded as indistinguishable. Sequence variants that were highly shared formed a cluster that was likely a sequencing artifact.

The sample was PBMCs. The TCR sequence derives from a female donor in good health and CMV-seronegative. V gene TRBV7-9 combines with J gene TRBJ2-5, with TRBD1 as a possible D gene (8 bases). The CDR3 nucleotides are TGTGCCAGCAGCCTATTACAGGGGGGGGAGACCCAGTACTTC. It is translated as CASSLLQGGETQYF.